A single sample gave rise to the 5 T cell receptor beta chains below, sequenced in a study of vaccination effects on CD4 cells after COVID-19. Before sequencing took place, the ViraFEST assay used viral peptide pools to expand antigen-specific CD4+ T cells. The culture ran for less than 12 days, and then CD4+ T cells were isolated. Each participant received a vaccine that was either BNT162b2 or mRNA-1273, given as two doses. Antigen specificity for these receptors is unknown. Some clones are missing from TCRdb's copy, which holds only in-frame ones; the method was immunoSEQ multiplex PCR. The profile covers around 60,000 clones, with around 73% appearing a single time and around 1.2% taken by the ten largest. Material: CD4+ T cells from PBMCs cultured with HCoV-229E spike peptides, obtained after COVID-19 vaccination. The receptors shown here come from a human donor who received a COVID-19 vaccine.

The chain is built from TRBV5-4 and TRBJ1-1, with D perhaps matching TRBD1 (6 bases). V was clipped by 6 bases and J by 5 bases, with 20 bases between them. Germline V gene data show CDR1 as SGHNT and CDR2 as YYREEE (reference sequence). This CDR3 is 15 amino acids long. CDR3 loop: CASTSKQGGDTEAFF. The CDR3 nucleotides read TGTGCCAGCACCTCAAAACAGGGAGGGGATACTGAAGCTTTCTTT.

The J gene is TRBJ2-2, the V gene TRBV7-2; the match to TRBD1 covers 7 bases. Germline values: CDR1 SGHTA, CDR2 FQGNSA. The CDR3 spans 15 residues. V gave up 5 bases and J gave up 4 bases; unmatched junction bases: 7. The CDR3 bases are TGTGCCAGCAGCCGCCAGGGGGTTGGCACCGGGGAGCTGTTTTTT. Translation gives CASSRQGVGTGELFF.

There are a few counts of this clone. The V call is TRBV29-1, the J call TRBJ1-3; D may be TRBD1 (5 bases). Looked up from germline, CDR1 is SQVTM and CDR2 is ANQGSEA. This CDR3 contains 14 residues. V was shortened by 5 bases and J by 0 bases, with 11 bases between the two germline ends. This chain's CDR3 is CSVWGSSSGNTIYF. The CDR3 region has the DNA TGCAGCGTTTGGGGGTCCAGCTCTGGAAACACCATATATTTT.

This clone was detected a few times. CDR3 in amino acids: CASSYGYSSGNTIYF. CDR3 bases: TGTGCCAGCAGTTACGGGTACAGCTCTGGAAACACCATATATTTT. The V call is TRBV6-2 or TRBV6-3, the J call TRBJ1-3; D unresolved. The CDR3 covers 15 residues. The V gene lost 2 bases and the J gene lost 0 bases, with 8 bases spanning the gap. The germline CDR1 and CDR2 sequences are MNHEY and SVGEGT.

This rearrangement joins TRBV7-3 to TRBJ2-5, with D perhaps matching TRBD1 (6 bases). Germline values: CDR1 SGHTA, CDR2 FQGTGA. The CDR3 is 14 amino acids. With 3 bases removed from V and 2 bases from J, the gap between germline ends came to 10 bases. The CDR3 region is CASSLGAEQETQYF. The CDR3 nucleotides read TGTGCCAGCAGCTTGGGGGCCGAACAAGAGACCCAGTACTTC.